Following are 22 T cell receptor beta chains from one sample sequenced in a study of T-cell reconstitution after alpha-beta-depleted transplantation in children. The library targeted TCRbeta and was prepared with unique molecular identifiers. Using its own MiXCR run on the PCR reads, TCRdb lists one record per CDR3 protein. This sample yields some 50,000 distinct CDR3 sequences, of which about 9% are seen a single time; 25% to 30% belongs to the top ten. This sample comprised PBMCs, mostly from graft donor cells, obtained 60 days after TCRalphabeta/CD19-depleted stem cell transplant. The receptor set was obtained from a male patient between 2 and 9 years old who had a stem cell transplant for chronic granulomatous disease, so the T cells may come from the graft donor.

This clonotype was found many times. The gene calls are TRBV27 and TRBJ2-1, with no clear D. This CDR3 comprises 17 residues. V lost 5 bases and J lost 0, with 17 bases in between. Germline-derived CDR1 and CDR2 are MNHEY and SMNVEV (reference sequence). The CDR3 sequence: CASSKGFAASSYNEQFF. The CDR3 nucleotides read TGTGCCAGCAGTAAAGGGTTTGCGGCTAGCTCCTACAATGAGCAGTTCTTC.

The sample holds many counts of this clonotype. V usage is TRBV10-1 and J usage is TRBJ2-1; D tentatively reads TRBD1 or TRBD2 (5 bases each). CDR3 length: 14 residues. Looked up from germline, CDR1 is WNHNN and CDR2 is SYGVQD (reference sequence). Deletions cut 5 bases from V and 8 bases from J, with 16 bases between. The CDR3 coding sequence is TGCGCCAGCAGTCCACTTTCAGGGAGCCATGAGCAGTTCTTC. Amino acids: CASSPLSGSHEQFF.

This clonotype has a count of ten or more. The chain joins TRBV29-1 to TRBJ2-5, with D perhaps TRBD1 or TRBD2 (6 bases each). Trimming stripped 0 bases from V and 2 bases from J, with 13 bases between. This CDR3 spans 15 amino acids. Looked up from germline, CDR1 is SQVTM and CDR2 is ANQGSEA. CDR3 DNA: TGCAGCGTTGAAGACGGCACAGGGAGGCAAGAGACCCAGTACTTC. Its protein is CSVEDGTGRQETQYF.

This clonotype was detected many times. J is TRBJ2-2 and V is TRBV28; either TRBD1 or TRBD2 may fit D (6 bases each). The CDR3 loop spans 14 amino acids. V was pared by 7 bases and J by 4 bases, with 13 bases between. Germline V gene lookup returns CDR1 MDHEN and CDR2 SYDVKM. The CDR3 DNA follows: TGTGCCAGCACCAACAGGGAGGCCACCGGGGAGCTGTTTTTT. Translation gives CASTNREATGELFF. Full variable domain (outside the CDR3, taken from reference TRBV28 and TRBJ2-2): DVKVTQSSRYLVKRTGEKVFLECVQDMDHENMFWYRQDPGLGLRLIYFSYDVKMKEKGDIPEGYSVSREKKERFSLILESASTNQTSMYLCASTNREATGELFFGEGSRLTVL.

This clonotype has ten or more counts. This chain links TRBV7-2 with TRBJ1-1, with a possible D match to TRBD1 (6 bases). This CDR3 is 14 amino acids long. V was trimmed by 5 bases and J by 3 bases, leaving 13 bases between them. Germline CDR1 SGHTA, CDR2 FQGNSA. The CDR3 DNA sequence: TGTGCCAGCAGCAGAAAGGACAGATACACTGAAGCTTTCTTT. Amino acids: CASSRKDRYTEAFF. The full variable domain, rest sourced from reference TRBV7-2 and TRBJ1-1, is GAGVSQSPSNKVTEKGKDVELRCDPISGHTALYWYRQSLGQGLEFLIYFQGNSAPDKSGLPSDRFSAERTGGSVSTLTIQRTQQEDSAVYLCASSRKDRYTEAFFGQGTRLTVV.

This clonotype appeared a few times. CDR3 loop: CASSLGRHDINYGYTF. The CDR3 DNA follows: TGTGCCAGCAGTTTGGGACGCCACGATATTAACTATGGCTACACCTTC. The chain has TRBV6-5 and TRBJ1-2, with a possible D match to TRBD1 (5 bases). Germline values: CDR1 MNHEY, CDR2 SVGAGI. The CDR3 is 16 amino acids. V lost 4 bases and J lost 1, with 16 bases in between.

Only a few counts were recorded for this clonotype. The DNA for the CDR3 is TGTGCCAGCAGCCCCACGGGGAGTAATCAGCCCCAGCATTTT. Translation: CASSPTGSNQPQHF. The chain links TRBV3-1 to TRBJ1-5; D is undetermined. This CDR3 has 14 residues. V was trimmed by 4 bases and J by 4 bases, leaving 11 bases between them. CDR1 is LGHDT, CDR2 YNNKEL, per germline (reference sequence).

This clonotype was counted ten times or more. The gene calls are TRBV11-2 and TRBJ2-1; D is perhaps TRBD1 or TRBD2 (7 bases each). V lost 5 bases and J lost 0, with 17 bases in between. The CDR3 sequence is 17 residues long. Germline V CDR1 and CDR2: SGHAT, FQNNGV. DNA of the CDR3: TGTGCCAGCAGCAATAACAGGGGACTAAGCTCCTACAATGAGCAGTTCTTC. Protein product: CASSNNRGLSSYNEQFF.

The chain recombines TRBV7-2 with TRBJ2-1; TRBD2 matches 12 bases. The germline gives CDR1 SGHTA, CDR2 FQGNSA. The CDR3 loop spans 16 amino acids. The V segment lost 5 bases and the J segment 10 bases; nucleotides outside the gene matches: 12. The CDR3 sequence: CASSPGTSGPAGEQFF. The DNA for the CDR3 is TGTGCCAGCAGCCCCGGGACTAGCGGGCCCGCGGGGGAGCAGTTCTTC. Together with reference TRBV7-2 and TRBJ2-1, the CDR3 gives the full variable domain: GAGVSQSPSNKVTEKGKDVELRCDPISGHTALYWYRQSLGQGLEFLIYFQGNSAPDKSGLPSDRFSAERTGGSVSTLTIQRTQQEDSAVYLCASSPGTSGPAGEQFFGPGTRLTVL.

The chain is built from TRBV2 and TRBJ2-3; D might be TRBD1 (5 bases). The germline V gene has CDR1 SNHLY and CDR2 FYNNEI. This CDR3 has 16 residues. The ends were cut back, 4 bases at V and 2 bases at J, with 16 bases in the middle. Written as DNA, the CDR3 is TGTGCCAGCAGTGCGCTGAACAGGATCTCCACAGATACGCAGTATTTT. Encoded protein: CASSALNRISTDTQYF.

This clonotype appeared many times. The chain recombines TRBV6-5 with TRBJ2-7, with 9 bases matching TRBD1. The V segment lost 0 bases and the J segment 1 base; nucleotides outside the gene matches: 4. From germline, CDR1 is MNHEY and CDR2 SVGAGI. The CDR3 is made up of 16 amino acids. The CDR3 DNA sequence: TGTGCCAGCAGTTACTCCCGGACAGGGGTTTCCTACGAGCAGTACTTC. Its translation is CASSYSRTGVSYEQYF.

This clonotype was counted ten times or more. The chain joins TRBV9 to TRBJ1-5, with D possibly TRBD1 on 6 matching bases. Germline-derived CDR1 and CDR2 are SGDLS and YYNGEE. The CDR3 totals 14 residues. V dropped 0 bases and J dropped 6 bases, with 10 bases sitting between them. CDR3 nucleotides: TGTGCCAGCAGCGTAGGAGGGGGGGGTCAGCCCCAGCATTTT. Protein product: CASSVGGGGQPQHF.

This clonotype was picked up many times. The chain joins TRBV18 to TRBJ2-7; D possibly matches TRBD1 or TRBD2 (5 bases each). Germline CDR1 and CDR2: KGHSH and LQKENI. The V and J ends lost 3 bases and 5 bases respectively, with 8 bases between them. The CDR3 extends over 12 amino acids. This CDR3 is CASSPGEDEQYF. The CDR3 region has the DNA TGTGCCAGCTCACCGGGGGAAGACGAGCAGTACTTC.

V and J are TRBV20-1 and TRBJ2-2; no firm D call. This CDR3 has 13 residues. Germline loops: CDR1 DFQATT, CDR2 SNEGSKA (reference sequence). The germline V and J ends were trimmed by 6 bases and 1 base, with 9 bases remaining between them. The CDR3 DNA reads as TGCAGTGCACCCGATAGGAACACCGGGGAGCTGTTTTTT. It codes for CSAPDRNTGELFF.

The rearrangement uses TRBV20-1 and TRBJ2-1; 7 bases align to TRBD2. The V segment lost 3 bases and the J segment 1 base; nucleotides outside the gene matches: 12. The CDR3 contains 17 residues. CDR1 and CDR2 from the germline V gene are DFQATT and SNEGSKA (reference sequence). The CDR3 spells CSASRAGTRLSYNEQFF. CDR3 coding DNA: TGCAGTGCTAGCCGAGCGGGAACCCGCCTTTCCTACAATGAGCAGTTCTTC.

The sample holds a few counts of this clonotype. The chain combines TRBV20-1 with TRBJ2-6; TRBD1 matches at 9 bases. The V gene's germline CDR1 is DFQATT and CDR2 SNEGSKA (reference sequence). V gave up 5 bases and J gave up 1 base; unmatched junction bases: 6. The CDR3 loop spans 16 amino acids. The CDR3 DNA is TGCAGTGCTCGTGGACAGGGGATATCTGGGGCCAACGTCCTGACTTTC. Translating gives CSARGQGISGANVLTF.

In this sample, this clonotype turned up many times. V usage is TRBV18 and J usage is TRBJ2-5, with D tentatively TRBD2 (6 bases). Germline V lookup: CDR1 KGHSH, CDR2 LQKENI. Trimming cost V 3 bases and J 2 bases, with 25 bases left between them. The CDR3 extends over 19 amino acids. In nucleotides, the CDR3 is TGTGCCAGCTCACCGGTCAATGCGGGAAGAATGAAAGGACAAGAGACCCAGTACTTC. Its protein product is CASSPVNAGRMKGQETQYF.

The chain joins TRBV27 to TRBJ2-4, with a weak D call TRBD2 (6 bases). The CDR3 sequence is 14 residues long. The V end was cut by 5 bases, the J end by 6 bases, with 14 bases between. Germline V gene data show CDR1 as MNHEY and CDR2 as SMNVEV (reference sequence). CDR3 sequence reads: CASSGLAQGNIQYF. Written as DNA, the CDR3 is TGTGCCAGCAGTGGTCTAGCGCAGGGAAACATTCAGTACTTC.

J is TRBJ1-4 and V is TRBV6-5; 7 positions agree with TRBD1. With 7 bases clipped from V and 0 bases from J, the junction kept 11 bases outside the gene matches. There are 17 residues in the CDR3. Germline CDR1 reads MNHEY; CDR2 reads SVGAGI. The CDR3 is CASTAGRGVSTNEKLFF. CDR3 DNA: TGTGCCAGCACAGCGGGCAGGGGGGTTTCAACTAATGAAAAACTGTTTTTT.

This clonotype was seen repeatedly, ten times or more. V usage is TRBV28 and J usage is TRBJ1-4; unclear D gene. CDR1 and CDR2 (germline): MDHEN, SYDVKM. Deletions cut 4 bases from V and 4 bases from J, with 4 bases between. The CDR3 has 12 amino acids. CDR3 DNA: TGTGCCAGCAGTTCGATTAATGAAAAACTGTTTTTT. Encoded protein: CASSSINEKLFF.

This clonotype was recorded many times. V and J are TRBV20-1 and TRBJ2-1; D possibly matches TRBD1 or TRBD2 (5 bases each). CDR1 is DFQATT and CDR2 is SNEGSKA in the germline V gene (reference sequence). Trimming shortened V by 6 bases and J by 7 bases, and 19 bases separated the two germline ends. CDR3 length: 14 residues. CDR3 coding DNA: TGCAGTGCGTGGGACCGACCCTTCAGGAATGAGCAGTTCTTC. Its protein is CSAWDRPFRNEQFF.

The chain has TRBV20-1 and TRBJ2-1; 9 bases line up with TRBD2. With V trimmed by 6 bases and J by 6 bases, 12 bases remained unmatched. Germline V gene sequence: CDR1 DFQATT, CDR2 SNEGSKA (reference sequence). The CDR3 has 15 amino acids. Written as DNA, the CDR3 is TGCAGTGCAAAAACTGGCCTAGCGGGAAGCAATGAGCAGTTCTTC. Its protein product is CSAKTGLAGSNEQFF.